Listed here is a single T cell receptor beta chain. Its antigen is still unknown. The data originate from a study of identical twins. General study points: Possibly, invariant MAIT and iNKT cells partly confounded zero-insertion analyses.

Unique molecular identifiers were present on the cDNA, which also gained a universal primer site by template switching. TCRdb re-derived calls from the 5' RACE reads in MiXCR, one entry per CDR3 protein. The data hold around 250,000 distinct CDR3 sequences, with roughly 12% observed a single time. V was clipped by 3 bases and J by 6 bases; unmatched bases: 8. CDR3 length: 15 amino acids. Germline V gives CDR1 MDHEN, CDR2 SYDVKM. The same data also contributed to another study, on yellow fever vaccine responses in identical twins.

V gene TRBV28 combines with J gene TRBJ2-7; 10 nucleotides agree with TRBD2. The sequenced sample consisted of memory (CD45RO+) T cells sorted from blood. The clonotype originates from a woman aged 18-29 years in good health. CDR3 sequence reads: CASSLASGRNSEQYF. For the CDR3, the DNA is TGTGCCAGCAGTTTGGCTAGCGGGAGAAACAGCGAGCAGTACTTC.